The clone carrying this TCR beta chain occurred once. The sample is drawn from a study of blood T cell repertoires in COVID-19. V gave up 5 bases and J gave up 12 bases; unmatched junction bases: 9. The CDR3 runs to 12 residues. CDR1 LNHDA and CDR2 SQIVND come from the germline V gene (reference sequence). Clinical history reported by participants formed the basis on which cohorts were assigned. Generated by immunoSEQ multiplex PCR, the TCRdb table keeps only in-frame clones and is missing some. The table records approximately 440,000 clones, less than 95% of them present only once. The TCR was taken from a man between 18 and 35 years old who had recovered from COVID-19. Sequencing was done on a sample of PBMCs or T cells enriched from blood (not recorded which). This rearrangement joins TRBV19 to TRBJ2-7, with TRBD1 identical over 8 bases. As DNA, the CDR3 is TGTGCCAGTAGTCCTGGACAGGGAAGGACGTACTTC. Translated: CASSPGQGRTYF.